This T cell receptor beta chain was recovered during a study of T cells in Graves' hyperthyroidism and ophthalmopathy. TCR beta CDR3 regions were amplified from RNA transcripts. TCR CDR3 underwent first-round RT-PCR with the HTBI primer set. TCRdb used MiXCR to reprocess the multiplex PCR reads, holding one entry per CDR3 protein. The sample holds about 260,000 distinct CDR3 sequences, roughly 17% seen once. This clonotype came up many times. The authors took PBMCs from 8 to 10 ml fresh peripheral blood. Source material: blood. The sequence was obtained from a woman aged 18-29 years with Graves' ophthalmopathy.

The CDR3 DNA reads TGTGCCATCAGCGGACAGGCTGGGGATACGCAGTATTTT. Amino acid sequence: CAISGQAGDTQYF. The chain is built from TRBV10-3 and TRBJ2-3; 7 bases map to TRBD1. V was pared by 6 bases and J by 6 bases, with 6 bases of the junction left unmatched. The CDR3 is made up of 13 amino acids. Germline V lookup: CDR1 ENHRY, CDR2 SYGVKD.